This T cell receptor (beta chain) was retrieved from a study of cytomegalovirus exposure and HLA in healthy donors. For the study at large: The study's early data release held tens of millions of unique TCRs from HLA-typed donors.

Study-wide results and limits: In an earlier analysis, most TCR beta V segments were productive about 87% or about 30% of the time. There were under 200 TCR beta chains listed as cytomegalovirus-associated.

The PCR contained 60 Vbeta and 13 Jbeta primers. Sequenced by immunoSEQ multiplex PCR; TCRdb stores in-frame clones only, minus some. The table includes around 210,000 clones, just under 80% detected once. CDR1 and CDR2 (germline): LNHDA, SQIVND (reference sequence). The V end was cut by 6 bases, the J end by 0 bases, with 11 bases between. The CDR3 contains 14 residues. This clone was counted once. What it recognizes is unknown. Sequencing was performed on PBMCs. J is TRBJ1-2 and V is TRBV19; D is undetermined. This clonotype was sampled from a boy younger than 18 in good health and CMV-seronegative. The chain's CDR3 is CASRTEGANYGYTF. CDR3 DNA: TGTGCCAGTAGAACGGAGGGCGCTAACTATGGCTACACCTTC.